One and the same sample provided the 20 T cell receptor beta chains below, sequenced in a study of blood T cell repertoires in COVID-19. Using immunoSEQ multiplex PCR, the repertoire was profiled, and TCRdb retains in-frame clones only, with some absent. The sample shows some 350,000 clones, 90% of them seen only once. The sequencing sample was made of peripheral blood. The receptors were sampled from a man aged 18 to 29 with active or convalescent COVID-19.

This chain joins TRBV5-6 and TRBJ1-4, with 8 bases lining up with TRBD1. In germline, CDR1 is SGHDT, CDR2 YYEEEE. V lost 4 bases to trimming and J lost 7 bases; unmatched junction nucleotides: 9. The CDR3 length is 15 residues. The CDR3 DNA reads TGTGCCAGCAGCAGGAAGGACAGGGTCAGTGAAAAACTGTTTTTT. Translated: CASSRKDRVSEKLFF.

A few counts support this clone. CDR3 loop: CASSLGRAGNTIYF. The DNA for the CDR3 is TGTGCCAGCAGTTTAGGCAGGGCTGGAAACACCATATATTTT. The chain uses TRBV27 and TRBJ1-3; D possibly corresponds to TRBD1 (5 bases). CDR3 length: 14 residues. Germline V gene sequence: CDR1 MNHEY, CDR2 SMNVEV (reference sequence). V was pared by 2 bases and J by 2 bases, with 7 bases between.

This chain uses TRBV27 with TRBJ2-7, with 8 bases aligning to TRBD1. The germline gives CDR1 MNHEY, CDR2 SMNVEV (reference sequence). The CDR3 runs to 14 residues. V shed 7 bases, J shed 3 bases, and the junction held 8 bases outside the gene matches. The CDR3 sequence: CASKVSDRDYEQYF. CDR3 coding DNA: TGTGCCAGCAAAGTCTCGGACAGGGACTACGAGCAGTACTTC.

The rearrangement uses TRBV2 and TRBJ1-6; no definite D call. The germline V gene has CDR1 SNHLY and CDR2 FYNNEI. Trimming left V 10 bases short and J 7 bases short, with 14 bases between. The CDR3 loop spans 13 amino acids. The CDR3 is CATYPFLNSPLHF. The CDR3 nucleotides are TGTGCCACTTACCCATTCCTAAATTCACCCCTCCACTTT.

This sequence joins TRBV5-6 and TRBJ1-1, with 9 bases aligning to TRBD1. V lost 5 bases, J lost 4 bases, and 6 bases stayed unmatched. CDR1 and CDR2 (germline): SGHDT, YYEEEE. The CDR3 loop spans 14 amino acids. As DNA, the CDR3 is TGTGCCAGCAGACCCGGGACAGGGACCACTGAAGCTTTCTTT. Its translation: CASRPGTGTTEAFF.

The CDR3 sequence is CTRGGNYGYTF. The CDR3 bases are TGCACCAGGGGTGGAAACTATGGCTACACCTTC. The genes are TRBV20-1 and TRBJ1-2; weak D call: TRBD1 (6 bases). In germline, CDR1 is DFQATT, CDR2 SNEGSKA (reference sequence). This CDR3 comprises 11 residues.

Regarding this clone: The same CDR3 is also encoded by other DNA sequences in this sample. V gene TRBV7-2 combines with J gene TRBJ2-1; 12 bases agree with TRBD2. Germline V lookup: CDR1 SGHTA, CDR2 FQGNSA. This CDR3 contains 15 residues. V trimming: 2 bases; J trimming: 4 bases; junction bases outside the gene matches: 0. The CDR3 nucleotides read TGTGCCAGCAGCTTACTAGCGGGGGGGTACAATGAGCAGTTCTTC. Amino acid sequence: CASSLLAGGYNEQFF.

The table lists this clone with a few counts. V usage is TRBV7-2 and J usage is TRBJ2-2; TRBD2 matches at 11 bases. With V trimmed by 2 bases and J by 4 bases, 12 bases remained unmatched. Germline V gene data show CDR1 as SGHTA and CDR2 as FQGNSA. The CDR3 has 19 amino acids. In DNA, the CDR3 is TGTGCCAGCAGCTTATTCTCACTAGCGGGAGCTGGAGGCACCGGGGAGCTGTTTTTT. Protein sequence: CASSLFSLAGAGGTGELFF.

The rearrangement uses TRBV5-1 and TRBJ2-7; 12 bases agree with TRBD2. The CDR3 length is 17 residues. CDR1 and CDR2 (germline): SGHRS, YFSETQ. V was pared by 1 base and J by 3 bases, with 8 bases of the junction left unmatched. The CDR3 region is CASSLLPSGGAVYEQYF. CDR3 sequence (DNA): TGCGCCAGCAGCTTGTTGCCTAGCGGGGGGGCGGTCTACGAGCAGTACTTC.

This rearrangement joins TRBV6-6 to TRBJ2-7, with TRBD1 matching 7 bases. The V segment lost 0 bases and the J segment 5 bases; nucleotides outside the gene matches: 7. The germline V gene has CDR1 MNHNY and CDR2 SVGAGI (reference sequence). The CDR3 is made up of 15 amino acids. The CDR3 DNA follows: TGTGCCAGCAGTTACTCCATTGAAGGGGGCAACGAGCAGTACTTC. It yields the protein CASSYSIEGGNEQYF.

The rearrangement links TRBV7-2 to TRBJ2-2; D may be TRBD2 (6 bases). CDR3 size: 13 residues. Trimming cost V 10 bases and J 6 bases, with 15 bases left between them. CDR1 and CDR2 from the germline V gene are SGHTA and FQGNSA. The DNA for the CDR3 is TGTGCCATCTCCGGGACTCCTCCCGGGGAGCTGTTTTTT. Its protein is CAISGTPPGELFF.

CDR3 residues: CRAAGGTEAFF. The DNA of the CDR3 is TGCAGGGCCGCGGGGGGCACTGAAGCTTTCTTT. The chain employs TRBV20-1 and TRBJ1-1, with D perhaps TRBD1 (5 bases). CDR1 DFQATT and CDR2 SNEGSKA come from the germline V gene (reference sequence). CDR3 length: 11 amino acids.

This chain connects TRBV5-6 to TRBJ2-7; the D is unclear. V dropped 4 bases and J dropped 7 bases, with 9 bases sitting between them. Germline CDR1 reads SGHDT; CDR2 reads YYEEEE. The CDR3 is 11 amino acids. Here the CDR3 reads CASSHYGEQYF. The CDR3 DNA is TGTGCCAGCAGCCACTATGGAGAGCAGTACTTC.

This clone was seen a handful of times. The chain carries TRBV6-6 and TRBJ2-7; a possible D gene is TRBD2 (6 bases). V dropped 10 bases and J dropped 5 bases, with 18 bases sitting between them. Germline CDR1 MNHNY, CDR2 SVGAGI (reference sequence). The CDR3 is 13 amino acids. CDR3 loop: CATRSGESNEQYF. CDR3 DNA sequence: TGTGCCACCAGATCGGGGGAGTCAAACGAGCAGTACTTC.

This clone occurred once. For the CDR3, the DNA is TGTGCCAGCAGCCCCCGGATGGGACAGGGGTACTCACCCCTCCACTTT. Translation gives CASSPRMGQGYSPLHF. The chain recombines TRBV3-1 (or the pseudogene TRBV3-2) with TRBJ1-6, with 10 bases identical to TRBD1. V was clipped by 4 bases and J by 10 bases; unmatched bases: 10. The germline gives CDR1 LGHDT, CDR2 YNNKEL (reference sequence). This CDR3 is 16 amino acids long.

This chain connects TRBV27 to TRBJ2-5; tentatively, D is TRBD2 (6 bases). Germline CDR1 is MNHEY and CDR2 is SMNVEV (reference sequence). The V gene lost 6 bases and the J gene lost 7 bases, with 18 bases spanning the gap. The CDR3 runs 14 residues. CDR3 sequence reads: CASSEGLARGTQYF. For the CDR3, the DNA is TGTGCCAGCAGCGAGGGACTGGCTCGCGGGACCCAGTACTTC.

The gene calls are TRBV6-2 or TRBV6-3 and TRBJ1-5; D perhaps matches TRBD1 (5 bases). Germline CDR1 is MNHEY and CDR2 is SVGEGT. This CDR3 has 13 amino acids. V lost 4 bases, J lost 4 bases, and 8 bases lay in between. CDR3 loop: CASSWGGNQPQHF. The CDR3, as DNA: TGTGCCAGCAGTTGGGGGGGGAATCAGCCCCAGCATTTT.

The chain joins TRBV5-1 to TRBJ1-1; D perhaps matches TRBD1 (6 bases). The CDR3 length is 17 residues. Trimming cost V 4 bases and J 0 bases, with 19 bases left between them. CDR1 and CDR2 (germline): SGHRS, YFSETQ. The CDR3 bases are TGCGCCAGCAGCCCGGGACACAGAAATCTCATGAACACTGAAGCTTTCTTT. This codes for CASSPGHRNLMNTEAFF.

This chain connects TRBV4-3 to TRBJ2-1; 11 bases fit TRBD2. V lost 3 bases and J lost 6; bases outside the gene matches: 10. The germline CDR1 and CDR2 sequences are LGHNA and YSLEER. The CDR3 runs 17 residues. The CDR3 nucleotides read TGCGCCAGCAGCCAGGCCCGGACTAGCGGGTCCCGCAATGAGCAGTTCTTC. Translated: CASSQARTSGSRNEQFF.

This clone occurred once. The rearrangement uses TRBV19 and TRBJ2-4; 14 bases fit TRBD2. The CDR3 contains 16 residues. Germline V lookup: CDR1 LNHDA, CDR2 SQIVND (reference sequence). J was trimmed by 8 bases and V by 4 bases; bases with no gene match: 7. The CDR3 is CASSTRTSGGTDIQYF. The CDR3 region has the DNA TGTGCCAGTAGTACTCGGACTAGCGGGGGGACGGACATTCAGTACTTC.